The source of this TCR beta chain is a study of blood T cell repertoires in COVID-19. Turning to the study itself: Specimens from acute and convalescent COVID-19 originated in the United States, Italy and Spain. Sources were T cells, B-cell-depleted T cells, or PBMCs; the material itself was cDNA or gDNA.

As handled by the study authors: Reference gene primer amplification yielded estimated nucleated cell counts. The data were produced by immunoSEQ multiplex PCR, yet TCRdb's version contains in-frame clones alone and is incomplete. V, J and clone size are those of that table, while D and trimming were read from the DNA. The table has 100,000 to 150,000 clones, approximately 83% seen once; the top ten hold 4% to 5%. The CDR3 sequence is 12 residues long. In germline, CDR1 is MRHNA, CDR2 SNTAGT. Trimming cost V 11 bases and J 7 bases; bases outside gene matches: 3. This receptor was obtained from a woman in her 70s with acute or convalescent COVID-19. The specimen sequenced was peripheral blood. This rearrangement joins TRBV6-4 to TRBJ1-6, with 9 bases lining up with TRBD1. The CDR3 DNA follows: TGTGCCGCCGGGACAGGGAATTCACCCCTCCACTTT. Translating gives CAAGTGNSPLHF.